The T cell receptor beta chain described here comes from a study of shared clonotypes between healthy human individuals (TCRdb year 2020). For the study in its entirety: The cohort comprised two women and a few men aged 18 to 49 years. Per donor, three plates each were used for CD4 naive and CD4 memory, two for CD8 naive, and one for CD8 memory. To estimate repertoire size and how much clonotype sharing occurs between individuals, the study deeply sequenced the blood TCR repertoires of five healthy adults. Different laboratories and diverse techniques were used to prepare libraries and sequence TCR repertoires, to increase sequencing depth and limit assay-specific biases. Per donor, leukapheresis produced somewhere between about 0.85 and 8.9 billion PBMCs.

V is pruned by 10 bases and J by 4 bases, leaving 7 bases of the junction without a gene match. Per the germline V gene, ENHRY is the CDR1 and SYGVKD is the CDR2. The CDR3 has 14 amino acids, counting the end cysteine and phenylalanine. Only the CDR3 portion is preserved as DNA: 42 bases, with reading frame beginning at the first base. Summary of the overall study and its limitations: Sampling was restricted to blood, and TCR repertoires in tissues likely differ from the TCR repertoires found in blood. Estimated clonotype richness was generally larger for naive than for memory subsets. Rarefaction of sorted-subset datasets indicated incomplete sequencing despite the large sequencing depth. Clonotypes shared by all four sorted-subset donors showed higher generation probabilities than non-shared clonotypes. Because the study included only a small number of donors, the genetic and exposure-history diversity represented was limited. Pairwise subsampling indicated that sequencing depth was expected to affect the degree of clonotype sharing among donors. About 5% of naive CD4, 3.5% of naive CD8, about 2.4% of memory CD4, and around 0.4% of memory CD8 clonotypes were shared across a few donors.

Donors were healthy HIV-negative adults with no recently reported acute infections or vaccinations. Every donor was a Caucasian adult living in Nashville, Tennessee, USA. Magnetic negative selection was used to enrich CD4+ T cells, after which naive cells were positively selected on CD45RA and the negative fraction became the memory subset. Blood was collected by leukapheresis, and PBMCs were isolated by Ficoll-Histopaque density gradient centrifugation and then cryopreserved in liquid nitrogen vapor phase. Analytical flow cytometry was used to check the purity and quantity of each magnetically sorted T cell population. Genomic DNA was isolated from each sorted fraction and quantified by UV absorbance on a Nanodrop 2000c. Using the deep immunoSEQ assay, TCR CDR3 regions were amplified from genomic DNA by multiplex PCR. Extracted genomic DNA from each cell subset was spread evenly across all wells of several immunoSEQ 96-well plates, with each plate serving as a replicate. For sorted subsets, each replicate PCR was loaded with 200 ng genomic DNA, equivalent to 30,000 to 35,000 T cell genomes. Purified libraries were measured with a Qubit 3.0 fluorometer, size-checked on a Bioanalyzer 2100, and measured again with the KAPA Library Quantification kit. Every immunoSEQ 96-well plate was sequenced on a dedicated single-read 150-cycle Illumina NextSeq 550 flow cell. The source study handled its data this way. The immunoSEQ output contained only junctional sequences without quality scores, so filtering could not match that applied to full-length reads. To assign V/J genes and CDR3, sequences were annotated against IMGT germline references using PyIR, a Python wrapper for IgBLAST v1.9. Any read was removed if the V/J assignment was weak (E-value above 1e-6), the CDR3 was missing, or the read contained stop codons, out-of-frame junctions, or ambiguous translated residues. V3J clonotypes were defined as sequences sharing an identical inferred V gene, J gene, and CDR3 amino acid sequence. The percentage overlap between two repertoires was calculated by dividing the number of shared unique clonotypes by the size of the smaller repertoire. Richness of each repertoire was evaluated using RTK rarefaction, the Chao1 estimator, and Recon v2.1 estimates of unobserved clonotypes. For all TCRbeta clonotypes obtained by the gDNA method from four donors, generation probabilities were computed with OLGA. TCRdb took this table from immuneACCESS and kept in-frame rearrangements with V and J called. Such tables lack part of the clones; where checked against another copy, unresolved V genes explain under half of the gap, and the rest is unexplained. V, J and clone size are taken as reported in that table, and D and trimming were inferred from the DNA itself. For this sample the table gives around 2,000,000 clones, of which 90% to 95% were detected only once. The biggest ten clones account for 0.1% to 0.15% of the sample.

This clone was picked up one time. There is no known antigen for this receptor. The record has no base qualities; no much larger clone is one base away. This clonotype was obtained from a man younger than 35 in good health. The sequenced sample was naive CD4+ T cells sorted from blood. Explained via the paper, the cell subset or site label denotes: CD45RA+ positively selected. The chain is assembled from TRBV10-3 and TRBJ2-2, and 9 junctional nucleotides match TRBD1. The CDR3 loop reads CATTDRGGTGELFF. The DNA sequence reads TGTGCCACTACCGACAGGGGGGGCACCGGGGAGCTGTTTTTT.